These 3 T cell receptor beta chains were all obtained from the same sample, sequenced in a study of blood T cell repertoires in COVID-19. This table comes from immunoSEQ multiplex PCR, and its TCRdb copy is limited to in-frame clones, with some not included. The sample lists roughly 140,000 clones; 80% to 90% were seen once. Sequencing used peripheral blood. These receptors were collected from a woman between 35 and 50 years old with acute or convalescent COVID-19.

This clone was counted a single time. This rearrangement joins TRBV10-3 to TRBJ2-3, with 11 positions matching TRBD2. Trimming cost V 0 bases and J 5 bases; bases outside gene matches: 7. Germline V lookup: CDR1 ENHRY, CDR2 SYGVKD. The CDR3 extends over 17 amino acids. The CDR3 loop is CAISESIAGGQKDTQYF. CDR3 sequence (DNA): TGTGCCATCAGTGAGTCCATAGCGGGGGGGCAAAAAGATACGCAGTATTTT.

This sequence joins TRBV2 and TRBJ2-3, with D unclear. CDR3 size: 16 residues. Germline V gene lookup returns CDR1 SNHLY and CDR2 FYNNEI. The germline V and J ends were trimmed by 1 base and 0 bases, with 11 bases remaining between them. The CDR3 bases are TGTGCCAGCAGTGAAGAAACAGTTTCTAGCACAGATACGCAGTATTTT. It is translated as CASSEETVSSTDTQYF.

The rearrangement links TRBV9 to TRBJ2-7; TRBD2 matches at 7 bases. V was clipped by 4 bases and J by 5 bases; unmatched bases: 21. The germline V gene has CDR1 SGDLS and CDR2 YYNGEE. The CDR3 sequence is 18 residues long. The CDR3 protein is CASSRRGTGPLAEDEQYF. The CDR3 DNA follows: TGTGCCAGCAGCCGACGGGGGACGGGGCCTCTAGCGGAGGACGAGCAGTACTTC.